These 21 T cell receptor beta chains were all obtained from the same sample, sequenced in a study of blood T cells in healthy people across ages. Primed by a sample-barcoded 5' primer and a J-beta primer mix, a second PCR proceeded for 7 to 11 cycles. From the 5' RACE reads, TCRdb called clonotypes with MiXCR, one entry per CDR3 protein. Of 700,000 to 900,000 distinct CDR3 sequences listed, roughly 50% are singletons. Material for sequencing was blood. The receptors derive from a man older than 75 in good health.

This sequence joins TRBV20-1 and TRBJ1-1; a weak D match, TRBD1 (5 bases). With 2 bases removed from V and 13 bases from J, the gap between germline ends came to 14 bases. There are 11 residues in the CDR3. In germline, CDR1 is DFQATT, CDR2 SNEGSKA (reference sequence). The CDR3 DNA reads as TGCAGTGCTAGATGGGGGGTACGGGATTTCTTT. Translating it yields CSARWGVRDFF.

V is TRBV12-3 or TRBV12-4 and J is TRBJ2-5; D might be TRBD1 (6 bases). V was pared by 5 bases and J by 3 bases, with 13 bases between. This CDR3 has 14 amino acids. In DNA, the CDR3 is TGTGCCAGCAGTATGGACAGAGTGAAAGAGACCCAGTACTTC. Encoded protein: CASSMDRVKETQYF.

The rearrangement links TRBV13 to TRBJ1-2, with 8 positions matching TRBD1. The CDR3 is 16 residues long. Per germline, CDR1 PRHDT and CDR2 FYEKMQ (reference sequence). Trimming cost V 0 bases and J 7 bases; bases outside gene matches: 10. The CDR3 nucleotides are TGTGCCAGCAGCTTAGGCCTGCGACAGGGGTTTCGTGGCTACACCTTC. Translated, it gives CASSLGLRQGFRGYTF.

The chain links TRBV6-5 to TRBJ2-7, with 10 bases fitting TRBD1. The CDR3 contains 15 residues. V shed 6 bases, J shed 6 bases, and the junction held 11 bases outside the gene matches. Germline values: CDR1 MNHEY, CDR2 SVGAGI. CDR3 amino acids: CASRSTGGFYGEQYF. The CDR3 nucleotides read TGTGCCAGCAGGTCGACAGGGGGCTTTTACGGCGAGCAGTACTTC.

This chain connects TRBV9 to TRBJ1-1; a possible D gene is TRBD1 (6 bases). Germline-derived CDR1 and CDR2 are SGDLS and YYNGEE. CDR3 size: 15 residues. V lost 7 bases, J lost 1 base, and 17 bases lay in between. The CDR3 sequence is CASSLKKGGNTEAFF. The CDR3 coding sequence is TGTGCCAGCTCCCTCAAGAAGGGGGGGAACACTGAAGCTTTCTTT.

The chain uses TRBV6-5 and TRBJ2-1; no definite D call. This CDR3 region has 13 residues. Deletions cut 6 bases from V and 2 bases from J, with 8 bases between. The germline V gene encodes CDR1 MNHEY and CDR2 SVGAGI. CDR3 in DNA: TGTGCCAGCAGCGAGAGTACCTACAATGAGCAGTTCTTC. This translates into CASSESTYNEQFF.

This chain uses TRBV12-3 or TRBV12-4 with TRBJ2-7; D might be TRBD1 (6 bases). The CDR3 contains 12 residues. Between the trimmed V and J ends, which lost 2 bases and 11 bases, there was a span of 13 bases. This CDR3 reads CASSLTDSVKYF. The CDR3 coding sequence is TGTGCCAGCAGTTTAACGGACAGCGTAAAGTACTTC.

This sequence joins TRBV7-3 and TRBJ1-2; no firm D call. CDR3 length: 13 residues. V lost 8 bases to trimming and J lost 4 bases, with 14 bases between them. Per the germline V gene, CDR1 is SGHTA and CDR2 is FQGTGA. The CDR3 loop is CASAEGPSYGYTF. In DNA, the CDR3 is TGTGCCAGCGCTGAGGGCCCTTCCTATGGCTACACCTTC. Based on the CDR3 plus reference TRBV7-3 and TRBJ1-2, the full variable domain is GAGVSQTPSNKVTEKGKYVELRCDPISGHTALYWYRQSLGQGPEFLIYFQGTGAADDSGLPNDRFFAVRPEGSVSTLKIQRTERGDSAVYLCASAEGPSYGYTFGSGTRLTVV.

CDR3 DNA: TGTGCCAGGGGATGGAAGGTGGGAACGCACAGATACGCGTATTTT. The encoded protein is CARGWKVGTHRYAYF. The V call is TRBV21-1, the J call TRBJ2-3. TRBV21-1 is recorded as a pseudogene. The CDR3 has 15 amino acids.

This clonotype showed up just a few times. The J gene is TRBJ1-2, the V gene TRBV6-1, with unresolved D. This CDR3 spans 15 amino acids. Trimming removed 1 base at V and 0 bases at J, with 9 bases between. Germline V lookup: CDR1 MNHNS, CDR2 SASEGT. The CDR3 DNA is TGTGCCAGCAGTGAAGGTGTTGGGACTAACTATGGCTACACCTTC. Translated: CASSEGVGTNYGYTF.

The gene calls are TRBV2 and TRBJ2-3; D is perhaps TRBD1 (5 bases). Germline loops: CDR1 SNHLY, CDR2 FYNNEI. V lost 5 bases and J lost 2, with 11 bases in between. This CDR3 is 14 amino acids long. As DNA, the CDR3 is TGTGCCAGCAGTTTTATAGGGGTCACAGATACGCAGTATTTT. Protein: CASSFIGVTDTQYF.

This clonotype has more than one count but fewer than ten. The chain uses TRBV20-1 and TRBJ1-1; D call uncertain. Trimming took off 6 bases at V and 0 bases at J, with 14 bases between the two ends. CDR1 and CDR2 from the germline V gene are DFQATT and SNEGSKA (reference sequence). The CDR3 totals 14 residues. CDR3 in amino acids: CSADSPRVNTEAFF. DNA for the CDR3: TGCAGTGCCGATTCCCCCCGGGTGAACACTGAAGCTTTCTTT.

The V call is TRBV5-1, the J call TRBJ2-1, with 8 nucleotides matching TRBD1. With 2 bases clipped from V and 8 bases from J, the junction kept 9 bases outside the gene matches. This CDR3 spans 15 amino acids. The V gene's germline CDR1 is SGHRS and CDR2 YFSETQ. The CDR3 here is CASSLGDRGMDEQFF. The DNA of the CDR3 is TGCGCCAGCAGCTTAGGAGACAGGGGCATGGATGAGCAGTTCTTC.

The genes are TRBV2 and TRBJ2-7, with D possibly matching TRBD1 (6 bases). Trimming pared 3 bases from V and 2 bases from J, leaving 11 bases between. This CDR3 contains 14 residues. CDR1 and CDR2 (germline): SNHLY, FYNNEI. The CDR3 DNA follows: TGTGCCAGCAGTGAGGAACAGGGTCCCTACGAGCAGTACTTC. This codes for CASSEEQGPYEQYF.

As regards this clonotype: The junction departs from the called germline gene at one end, perhaps through a read error. V and J are TRBV4-1 and TRBJ2-1; D might be TRBD1 (5 bases). The end of the DNA fits TRBJ2-7 better, so the J call may be wrong. Germline lookup yields CDR1 MGHRA and CDR2 YSYEKL. The CDR3 totals 17 residues. CDR3 coding DNA: TGCGCCAGCGGCCAAGAAGGGGCGACCAGCTCCTACAATGAGCAGTACTTC. Amino acids: CASGQEGATSSYNEQYF.

The J gene is TRBJ2-7, the V gene TRBV28; a possible D gene is TRBD1 (5 bases). The CDR3 totals 12 residues. V was pared by 6 bases and J by 2 bases, with 8 bases between. Germline CDR1 and CDR2: MDHEN and SYDVKM. The CDR3 reads CASSEQAYEQYF. As DNA, the CDR3 is TGTGCCAGCAGCGAACAGGCCTACGAGCAGTACTTC.

The J gene is TRBJ2-3, the V gene TRBV29-1, with D possibly being TRBD1 or TRBD2 (5 bases each). V was cut by 3 bases and J by 0 bases, with 13 bases left in between. The CDR3 length is 15 residues. Looked up from germline, CDR1 is SQVTM and CDR2 is ANQGSEA. CDR3 sequence (DNA): TGCAGCGTTGATCTACGGGGCCAGAGCACAGATACGCAGTATTTT. Protein product: CSVDLRGQSTDTQYF.

The chain carries TRBV24-1 and TRBJ2-3, with unresolved D. Germline assignment: CDR1 KGHDR and CDR2 SFDVKD. V was trimmed by 7 bases and J by 1 base, leaving 14 bases between them. CDR3 length equals 15 residues. The CDR3 loop reads CATSVVSLGTDTQYF. The DNA of the CDR3 is TGTGCCACCAGCGTGGTGTCGCTCGGCACAGATACGCAGTATTTT.

The chain employs TRBV7-9 and TRBJ2-2, with 8 nucleotides matching TRBD2. CDR3 size: 14 residues. V lost 5 bases to trimming and J lost 6 bases; unmatched junction nucleotides: 5. Looked up from germline, CDR1 is SEHNR and CDR2 is FQNEAQ (reference sequence). The CDR3 region is CASSPTSDSGELFF. The CDR3 DNA is TGTGCCAGCAGCCCGACTAGCGACTCCGGGGAGCTGTTTTTT. The full variable domain, its missing parts supplied by reference TRBV7-9 and TRBJ2-2, is DTGVSQNPRHKITKRGQNVTFRCDPISEHNRLYWYRQTLGQGPEFLTYFQNEAQLEKSRLLSDRFSAERPKGSFSTLEIQRTEQGDSAMYLCASSPTSDSGELFFGEGSRLTVL.

The chain links TRBV4-1 to TRBJ2-1; TRBD1 matches at 10 bases. The CDR3 is 16 amino acids. With 5 bases clipped from V and 8 bases from J, the junction kept 12 bases outside the gene matches. Germline assignment: CDR1 MGHRA and CDR2 YSYEKL. The CDR3 loop is CASSSRGQGFIYEQFF. The CDR3 DNA reads as TGCGCCAGCAGCTCTCGGGGACAGGGGTTTATATATGAGCAGTTCTTC.

The table lists this clonotype with a few counts. This rearrangement joins TRBV2 to TRBJ2-5; D may be TRBD1 or TRBD2 (5 bases each). The germline V gene has CDR1 SNHLY and CDR2 FYNNEI. CDR3 length equals 13 residues. V lost 9 bases and J lost 5, with 16 bases in between. CDR3 sequence reads: CARSSGRIETQYF. CDR3 DNA sequence: TGTGCCAGGTCCTCAGGGAGAATTGAGACCCAGTACTTC.